These 21 T cell receptor beta chains were sequenced from one sample in a study of shared clonotypes between healthy human individuals. Clones were sequenced by immunoSEQ multiplex PCR, and TCRdb holds only the in-frame ones, with some missing. The data show approximately 720,000 clones, with about two thirds seen just once and 1.8% held by the top ten. The sequenced sample was memory CD4+ T cells sorted from blood. The subset here: CD45RA-negative fraction. Source of these receptors: a woman aged 25-40 years in good health.

The chain uses TRBV28 and TRBJ2-5; 7 bases align to TRBD2. This CDR3 has 14 residues. CDR1 and CDR2 from the germline V gene are MDHEN and SYDVKM. Losses at the gene ends were 5 bases for V and 0 bases for J; bases not matched to a gene: 3. The CDR3 DNA is TGTGCCAGCAGTCCAGGACTAGACCAAGAGACCCAGTACTTC. This sequence encodes CASSPGLDQETQYF.

The sample holds one count of this clone. The chain is built from TRBV10-1 and TRBJ2-3; 9 nucleotides match TRBD2. CDR1 is WNHNN and CDR2 is SYGVQD in the germline V gene (reference sequence). CDR3 length: 17 amino acids. V gave up 6 bases and J gave up 2 bases; unmatched junction bases: 12. DNA for the CDR3: TGCGCCAGCAGCGTCGAGGCTAGCGGGGTCAACACAGATACGCAGTATTTT. Protein: CASSVEASGVNTDTQYF.

V usage is TRBV27 and J usage is TRBJ2-1; 10 positions match TRBD2. CDR3 size: 17 residues. Germline V gene data show CDR1 as MNHEY and CDR2 as SMNVEV (reference sequence). Unmatched junction bases numbered 15, after V lost 6 bases and J lost 7 bases. The CDR3 here is CASSPGKASSGRNEQFF. For the CDR3, the DNA is TGTGCCAGCAGCCCAGGAAAAGCGTCTAGCGGGAGAAATGAGCAGTTCTTC.

The chain recombines TRBV27 with TRBJ2-7; no definite D call. The CDR3 length is 9 residues. Germline CDR1 is MNHEY and CDR2 is SMNVEV (reference sequence). CDR3 bases: TGTGCTATGAAATACGAGCAGTACTTC. It codes for CAMKYEQYF.

This clone was observed once. This chain joins TRBV6-6 and TRBJ2-1, with no clear D. The germline V and J ends were trimmed by 5 bases and 7 bases, with 12 bases remaining between them. The CDR3 loop spans 13 amino acids. Germline V CDR1 and CDR2: MNHNY, SVGAGI (reference sequence). The CDR3 region has the DNA TGTGCCAGCAGTCTCGACGGCAAGAATGAGCAGTTCTTC. Translated, it gives CASSLDGKNEQFF.

The chain has TRBV7-9 and TRBJ2-3; D perhaps matches TRBD1 (6 bases). Germline V lookup: CDR1 SEHNR, CDR2 FQNEAQ (reference sequence). The germline V and J ends were trimmed by 4 bases and 5 bases, with 19 bases remaining between them. There are 16 residues in the CDR3. The CDR3 sequence: CASSSNRDLVIDTQYF. CDR3 bases: TGTGCCAGCAGCTCAAACAGGGATCTGGTCATAGATACGCAGTATTTT.

This clone was found once. The gene calls are TRBV28 and TRBJ2-1; D ambiguous. The CDR3 is 11 residues long. Germline values: CDR1 MDHEN, CDR2 SYDVKM. V lost 9 bases and J 7 bases, leaving 10 bases between the germline ends. The CDR3 DNA reads TGTGCCAGTTGTAGGATGAATGAGCAGTTCTTC. Translated, it gives CASCRMNEQFF.

The chain links TRBV2 to TRBJ2-1; TRBD2 is a possible D gene (6 bases). Trimming shortened V by 5 bases and J by 3 bases, and 14 bases separated the two germline ends. The CDR3 has 15 residues. Per the germline V gene, CDR1 is SNHLY and CDR2 is FYNNEI. The CDR3 loop reads CASSRDYGGYNEQFF. The CDR3 DNA sequence: TGTGCCAGCAGTAGGGATTACGGGGGCTACAATGAGCAGTTCTTC.

This clone was picked up one time. V and J are TRBV6-1 and TRBJ1-5, with unresolved D. Per germline, CDR1 MNHNS and CDR2 SASEGT. V was trimmed by 1 base and J by 0 bases, leaving 22 bases between them. The CDR3 runs 20 residues. The DNA for the CDR3 is TGTGCCAGCAGTGAAGTGGGTTGGTGGGAAACAGCTTATAGCAATCAGCCCCAGCATTTT. As protein: CASSEVGWWETAYSNQPQHF.

The chain recombines TRBV2 with TRBJ2-6; a possible D gene is TRBD1 (6 bases). Between the trimmed V and J ends, which lost 6 bases and 6 bases, there was a span of 9 bases. Germline V gives CDR1 SNHLY, CDR2 FYNNEI. The CDR3 consists of 13 residues. CDR3 coding DNA: TGTGCCAGCAGGAACAGGGAGGCCAACGTCCTGACTTTC. Its translation: CASRNREANVLTF.

The rearrangement links TRBV9 to TRBJ2-1; D is undetermined. CDR1 is SGDLS and CDR2 is YYNGEE in the germline V gene. The V and J ends lost 0 bases and 6 bases respectively, with 7 bases between them. The CDR3 runs to 13 residues. The CDR3 loop is CASSVVYGNEQFF. The CDR3 bases are TGTGCCAGCAGCGTAGTATACGGCAATGAGCAGTTCTTC. Full variable domain (remainder filled in from reference TRBV9 and TRBJ2-1): DSGVTQTPKHLITATGQRVTLRCSPRSGDLSVYWYQQSLDQGLQFLIQYYNGEERAKGNILERFSAQQFPDLHSELNLSSLELGDSALYFCASSVVYGNEQFFGPGTRLTVL.

The chain carries TRBV10-3 and TRBJ1-1; possible D gene TRBD1, 5 bases. V was pared by 6 bases and J by 5 bases, with 13 bases between. CDR1 ENHRY and CDR2 SYGVKD come from the germline V gene. The CDR3 runs 13 residues. The CDR3 DNA sequence: TGTGCCATCAGGGGGGACCCCGGGACTGAAGCTTTCTTT. This sequence encodes CAIRGDPGTEAFF.

In nucleotides, the CDR3 is TGTGCCAGCAGTTCCCAGGGGGGGGCAGAGACCCAGTACTTC. Residues: CASSSQGGAETQYF. The chain links TRBV6-5 to TRBJ2-5; TRBD1 or TRBD2 may be the D gene (7 bases each). V was pared by 4 bases and J by 4 bases, with 13 bases between. This CDR3 has 14 amino acids. Germline lookup yields CDR1 MNHEY and CDR2 SVGAGI.

A remark on this clone: Other DNA sequences from this sample encode an identical CDR3 as well. V and J are TRBV18 and TRBJ1-1, with D unresolved. V lost 1 base to trimming and J lost 1 base, with 7 bases between them. Per germline, CDR1 KGHSH and CDR2 LQKENI. This CDR3 is 14 amino acids long. In nucleotides, the CDR3 is TGTGCCAGCTCACCACAGGGCGGGAACACTGAAGCTTTCTTT. It specifies CASSPQGGNTEAFF.

V is TRBV5-1 and J is TRBJ2-3; D remains ambiguous. V was clipped by 7 bases and J by 2 bases, with 14 bases between them. Germline V CDR1 and CDR2: SGHRS, YFSETQ. The CDR3 spans 14 residues. CDR3 protein: CASSLELDTDTQYF. In DNA form, the CDR3 reads TGCGCCAGCTCCCTGGAGCTGGACACAGATACGCAGTATTTT.

The V gene is TRBV28, the J gene TRBJ2-5; 9 positions match TRBD2. Unmatched junction bases numbered 8, after V lost 5 bases and J lost 7 bases. Germline assignment: CDR1 MDHEN and CDR2 SYDVKM. The CDR3 covers 14 residues. As DNA, the CDR3 is TGTGCCAGCAGTCCCGGACTAGCGATAGGGACCCAGTACTTC. This sequence encodes CASSPGLAIGTQYF.

The rearrangement links TRBV7-9 to TRBJ1-1; no firm D call. Germline CDR1 SEHNR, CDR2 FQNEAQ (reference sequence). V was clipped by 3 bases and J by 6 bases, with 14 bases between them. There are 14 residues in the CDR3. CDR3 in amino acids: CASSFGTGYAEAFF. CDR3 bases: TGTGCCAGCAGCTTCGGCACCGGATATGCTGAAGCTTTCTTT.

This clone was found many times. The sample carries other DNA sequences with the same CDR3. The rearrangement uses TRBV5-4 and TRBJ1-2, with 8 bases aligning to TRBD1. The CDR3 covers 13 residues. CDR1 and CDR2 (germline): SGHNT, YYREEE (reference sequence). Unmatched junction bases numbered 1, after V lost 2 bases and J lost 4 bases. CDR3 in DNA: TGTGCCAGCAGCTTAGACAGGGGCTATGGCTACACCTTC. Protein product: CASSLDRGYGYTF.

V is TRBV5-1 and J is TRBJ2-2; TRBD1 is a possible D gene (6 bases). V dropped 2 bases and J dropped 5 bases, with 13 bases sitting between them. The germline V gene encodes CDR1 SGHRS and CDR2 YFSETQ. There are 15 residues in the CDR3. DNA of the CDR3: TGCGCCAGCAGCTTAGGGGCAGGGGTGACCGGGGAGCTGTTTTTT. Translated, it gives CASSLGAGVTGELFF.

The chain combines TRBV5-6 with TRBJ2-7; weak D call: TRBD2 (6 bases). The V and J ends lost 4 bases and 3 bases respectively, with 17 bases between them. The CDR3 has 15 amino acids. CDR1 and CDR2 from the germline V gene are SGHDT and YYEEEE. The CDR3, as DNA: TGTGCCAGCAGCGGGAGGTTCACGAGAAACTACGAGCAGTACTTC. Its translation is CASSGRFTRNYEQYF. The complete variable domain, with remaining parts taken from reference TRBV5-6 and TRBJ2-7, reads DAGVTQSPTHLIKTRGQQVTLRCSPKSGHDTVSWYQQALGQGPQFIFQYYEEEERQRGNFPDRFSGHQFPNYSSELNVNALLLGDSALYLCASSGRFTRNYEQYFGPGTRLTVT.

This clone turned up a few times. Other nucleotide sequences from this sample produce the same CDR3. The gene calls are TRBV9 and TRBJ2-3, with unresolved D. V was trimmed by 2 bases and J by 4 bases, leaving 5 bases between them. Germline values: CDR1 SGDLS, CDR2 YYNGEE. The CDR3 extends over 12 amino acids. The CDR3 DNA sequence: TGTGCCAGCAGCGTGTCGGCAGATACGCAGTATTTT. Amino acid sequence: CASSVSADTQYF.